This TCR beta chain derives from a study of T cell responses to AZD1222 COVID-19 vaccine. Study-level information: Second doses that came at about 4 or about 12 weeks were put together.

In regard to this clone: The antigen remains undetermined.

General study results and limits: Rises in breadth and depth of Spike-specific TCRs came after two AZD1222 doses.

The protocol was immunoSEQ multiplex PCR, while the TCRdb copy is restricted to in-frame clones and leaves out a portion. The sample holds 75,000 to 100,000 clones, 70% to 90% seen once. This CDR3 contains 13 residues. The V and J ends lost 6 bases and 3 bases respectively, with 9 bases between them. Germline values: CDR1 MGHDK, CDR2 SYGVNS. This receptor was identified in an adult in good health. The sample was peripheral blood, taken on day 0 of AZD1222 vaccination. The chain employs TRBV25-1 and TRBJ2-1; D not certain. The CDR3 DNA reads TGTGCCAGCAGGTCGCTCGGCTACAATGAGCAGTTCTTC. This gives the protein CASRSLGYNEQFF.